This is a list of T cell receptor beta chains from one sample in a study of response to subunit inactivated influenza vaccine. TCRdb recomputed calls from the RT-PCR reads with MiXCR, one row per CDR3 protein. The sample holds 430,000 or so distinct CDR3 sequences, approximately 11% seen once. The input for sequencing was PBMCs from blood, taken 35 to 45 days after vaccination. The receptors derive from a man over 45 who received an inactivated influenza vaccine. CDR3s include the opening cysteine and the closing phenylalanine or tryptophan. The D gene is left open where the match is weak. Some rows have no size entry. The others give once, few or many, or a class for an expanded clone.

TGCGCCAGCAGCCAACAGGGGCTAGGCAATGAGCAGTTCTTC	CASSQQGLGNEQFF	14	TRBV5-1	TRBD1	many	TRBJ2-1
TGTGCCAGCTCACATCAGTTCAATGAGCAGTTCTTC	CASSHQFNEQFF	12	TRBV18	NA	many	TRBJ2-1
TGTGCCACCAGCAGAGAGAGGGTTTCCTACGAGCAGTACTTC	CATSRERVSYEQYF	14	TRBV15	NA	many	TRBJ2-7
TGTGCCAGCAGCGTAAAACCGGGACAGGGCTACAATGAGCAGTTCTTC	CASSVKPGQGYNEQFF	16	TRBV11-2	TRBD1	many	TRBJ2-1
TGTGCCAGCAGTTCCACCGGGGAGGGCACCGGGGAGCTGTTTTTT	CASSSTGEGTGELFF	15	TRBV28	TRBD2	NA	TRBJ2-2
TGCAGTGCTACCCAGGGGTGGAATGAGCAGTTCTTC	CSATQGWNEQFF	12	TRBV20-1	NA	many	TRBJ2-1
TGTGCCAGCAGTTGGGACAGGGATGATCAGCCCCAGCATTTT	CASSWDRDDQPQHF	14	TRBV12-3/TRBV12-4	TRBD1	few	TRBJ1-5
TGTGCCAGCAGCTTAGCCCAGAAGCAGTATTTT	CASSLAQKQYF	11	TRBV7-2	NA	few	TRBJ2-3
TGTGCCAGCAGCCCCAGATTTTACACAGATACGCAGTATTTT	CASSPRFYTDTQYF	14	TRBV7-2	NA	few	TRBJ2-3
TGCAGCGTTCTTGGCAGGGTGGGATCATTATATGGCTACACCTTC	CSVLGRVGSLYGYTF	15	TRBV29-1	NA	NA	TRBJ1-2
TGTGCCATCAGTGGATCCTCGGAAAAGAACACTGAAGCTTTCTTT	CAISGSSEKNTEAFF	15	TRBV10-3	NA	NA	TRBJ1-1
TGCGCCAGCAGCCGGAATCAGGTTTGGAGCTCCTACAATGAGCAGTTCTTC	CASSRNQVWSSYNEQFF	17	TRBV4-3	NA	few	TRBJ2-1
TGTGCCAGCAGTCCGTTGGGGATTCAATACACTGAAGCTTTCTTT	CASSPLGIQYTEAFF	15	TRBV12-3/TRBV12-4	NA	many	TRBJ1-1
TGTGCCAGCAGTGCAAACTACCTCCAAGGGGAGACCCAGTACTTC	CASSANYLQGETQYF	15	TRBV28	NA	few	TRBJ2-5
TGTGCCATCAGTGTGGACCGCGCGAACACCGGGGAGCTGTTTTTT	CAISVDRANTGELFF	15	TRBV10-3	NA	NA	TRBJ2-2
TGCGCCAGCAGCTGGGGCGGGACGGGAATTTACGAGCAGTACTTC	CASSWGGTGIYEQYF	15	TRBV5-1	NA	few	TRBJ2-7
TGTGCCAGCGGCCCTGGGGACAGAGGAGATGAAAAACTGTTTTTT	CASGPGDRGDEKLFF	15	TRBV5-4	TRBD1	NA	TRBJ1-4
TGTGCCAGCAGCTTCCACACGAACACTGAAGCTTTCTTT	CASSFHTNTEAFF	13	TRBV5-5	NA	few	TRBJ1-1
TGTGCCAGCAGCCAAGAGTTGCGGGAATACGAGCAGTACTTC	CASSQELREYEQYF	14	TRBV4-2	NA	NA	TRBJ2-7
TGTGCCAGCAGTTTACATATGAACACTGAAGCTTTCTTT	CASSLHMNTEAFF	13	TRBV28	NA	many	TRBJ1-1
TGTGCCAGCAGCCCGCGGTCCGGCCTAGCGGGAGGTAATGAGCATTTCTTC	CASSPRSGLAGGNEHFF	17	TRBV11-2	TRBD2	once	TRBJ2-1
TGTACCAGCAGCCAAGAGTCAGAGACCCAGTACTTC	CTSSQESETQYF	12	TRBV3-1	NA	NA	TRBJ2-5
TGTGCCAGCAGTTTACGCCAGGAGAACTATGGCTACACCTTC	CASSLRQENYGYTF	14	TRBV12-3/TRBV12-4	NA	few	TRBJ1-2
TGCGCCAGCAGCTTTCAGGGGGCGTTGGACACTGAAGCTTTCTTT	CASSFQGALDTEAFF	15	TRBV5-1	TRBD1	few	TRBJ1-1
TGTGCCACCAGTCCGCCAGTCAACGAGCAGTACTTC	CATSPPVNEQYF	12	TRBV24-1	NA	few	TRBJ2-7
TGTGCCAGCGTGCTAATCCGGGGAATGACCTACGAGCAGTACTTC	CASVLIRGMTYEQYF	15	TRBV28	NA	few	TRBJ2-7
TGTGCCAGCAGCTTAGGTGTGAAGGGGACCCAGTACTTC	CASSLGVKGTQYF	13	TRBV7-2	NA	few	TRBJ2-5
TGTGCCAGCAGTCGTGGGGTTGATAATTCACCCCTCCACTTT	CASSRGVDNSPLHF	14	TRBV11-2	NA	NA	TRBJ1-6
TGCAGTGCTAGAGTAATCCGGGACAGGACCTCCTACGAGCAGTACTTC	CSARVIRDRTSYEQYF	16	TRBV20-1	TRBD1	NA	TRBJ2-7
TGTGCCAGCAGCGTAGTAGGGACAATCACAGATACGCAGTATTTT	CASSVVGTITDTQYF	15	TRBV9	NA	few	TRBJ2-3
TGCAGTGCTAGAGATGACAGGGAGAACACTGAAGCTTTCTTT	CSARDDRENTEAFF	14	TRBV20-1	TRBD1	few	TRBJ1-1
TGTGCCAGCAGCCAAGCGGGGGCCCCGGGAGAGACCCAGTACTTC	CASSQAGAPGETQYF	15	TRBV11-2	TRBD2	few	TRBJ2-5
TGTGCCAGCAGTTACGGCGCGGGAGGGTTCCCAGATACGCAGTATTTT	CASSYGAGGFPDTQYF	16	TRBV6-5	TRBD2	few	TRBJ2-3
TGTGCCACCAGTTTGGGGAGGGCCTACGAGCAGTACTTC	CATSLGRAYEQYF	13	TRBV15	TRBD2	NA	TRBJ2-7
TGCAGTGCTAGGATGACCCGGGACAGGGTCTTCTATGGCTACACCTTC	CSARMTRDRVFYGYTF	16	TRBV20-1	TRBD1	few	TRBJ1-2
TGTGCCAGCAGAGCTACGCCACGGGGCTCTGGGGCCAACGTCCTGACTTTC	CASRATPRGSGANVLTF	17	TRBV6-2/TRBV6-3	NA	few	TRBJ2-6
TGTGCCAGCAGCCTGGTTAGTTTAGATACGCAGTATTTT	CASSLVSLDTQYF	13	TRBV7-2	NA	many	TRBJ2-3
TGTGCCAGCAGCCAAGTCGGGGGGAACTATGGCTACACCTTC	CASSQVGGNYGYTF	14	TRBV3-1	NA	NA	TRBJ1-2
TGTGCCAGCAGCCAAGAGTCAGAGACCCAGTACTTC	CASSQESETQYF	12	TRBV3-1	NA	few	TRBJ2-5
TGCAGTGCTAGGACTAGCGGGGGAACCTACGAGCAGTACTTC	CSARTSGGTYEQYF	14	TRBV20-1	TRBD2	few	TRBJ2-7
TGCAGCGTTGAATTCCAGGGTCCCAACTACGAGCAGTACTTC	CSVEFQGPNYEQYF	14	TRBV29-1	NA	few	TRBJ2-7
TGCGCCAGCAGCCAAACTAGCGGGGGGGGCTCATCCACAGATACGCAGTATTTT	CASSQTSGGGSSTDTQYF	18	TRBV4-1	TRBD2	NA	TRBJ2-3
TGCGCCAGCAGCTGGGACAGTTCAGAGACCCAGTACTTC	CASSWDSSETQYF	13	TRBV5-1	TRBD1	NA	TRBJ2-5
TGTGCCAGCAGCCAAAACGAGGATCTCGGCGAGCAGTACTTC	CASSQNEDLGEQYF	14	TRBV3-1	NA	few	TRBJ2-7
TGTGCCAGCAGCCCTGGGACAGGGTGGGAGGAGACCCAGTACTTC	CASSPGTGWEETQYF	15	TRBV11-1	TRBD1	few	TRBJ2-5
TGTGCCAGCAGCTTGGCGGGCACACAGGGGTATGAGACCCAGTACTTC	CASSLAGTQGYETQYF	16	TRBV7-2	TRBD1	many	TRBJ2-5
TGTGCCAGCAGTCGGGACAGTCCAAACTCTGGGGCCAACGTCCTGACTTTC	CASSRDSPNSGANVLTF	17	TRBV6-2/TRBV6-3	TRBD1	NA	TRBJ2-6
TGTGCCAGCAGTTACTATGGTCCAGGGGGAGTCTTGAACACTGAAGCTTTCTTT	CASSYYGPGGVLNTEAFF	18	TRBV6-5	TRBD1	NA	TRBJ1-1
TGTGCCACCCGGAAGGCGCCGAACTCCTACAATGAGCAGTTCTTC	CATRKAPNSYNEQFF	15	TRBV7-6	NA	NA	TRBJ2-1
TGTGCCAGCACCTTGACCAGGGGGCAAAACTCTGGAAACACCATATATTTT	CASTLTRGQNSGNTIYF	17	TRBV7-2	TRBD1	NA	TRBJ1-3
TGTGCCAGCAGCCTTTGGACGCAAGACGAGCAGTACTTC	CASSLWTQDEQYF	13	TRBV14	NA	many	TRBJ2-7
TGCGCCAGCAGCTTGGAACAGGGCAACCAAGAGACCCAGTACTTC	CASSLEQGNQETQYF	15	TRBV5-1	NA	NA	TRBJ2-5
TGTGCCTGGGCGGACAGAAAAAACATTCAGTACTTC	CAWADRKNIQYF	12	TRBV30	NA	NA	TRBJ2-4
TGTGCCAGCAGCTGGGGGGGGTTGGCCTACAATGAGCAGTTCTTC	CASSWGGLAYNEQFF	15	TRBV12-3/TRBV12-4	TRBD2	NA	TRBJ2-1
TGTGCCAGCAGTTTCCAGCGGATTAACTACGAGCAGTACTTC	CASSFQRINYEQYF	14	TRBV28	NA	few	TRBJ2-7
TGTGCCAGCAGTGAGGAGCTAGCGTCCTACAATGAGCAGTTCTTC	CASSEELASYNEQFF	15	TRBV6-1	NA	few	TRBJ2-1
TGCAGCGTTGAAGATGGTACCTACGAGCAGTACTTC	CSVEDGTYEQYF	12	TRBV29-1	NA	NA	TRBJ2-7
TGTGCCAGCAGTCTCGCCTCGATCGCTCGCGAGCAGTACTTC	CASSLASIAREQYF	14	TRBV12-3/TRBV12-4	NA	few	TRBJ2-7
TGTGCCAGCAGCCAACAGCGGAGCTCCTACAATGAGCAGTTCTTC	CASSQQRSSYNEQFF	15	TRBV3-1	NA	NA	TRBJ2-1